Listed here are 9 T cell receptor beta chains from one sample, sequenced in a study of cytomegalovirus exposure and HLA in healthy donors. Vbeta (60) and Jbeta (13) primers were used in the PCR. Sequencing used immunoSEQ multiplex PCR; TCRdb keeps in-frame clones, though not all of them. The sample has some 76,000 clones; 78% are singletons. Specimen: PBMCs. These receptors all come from a woman aged 40-49 years in good health and CMV-seropositive.

The V and J genes are TRBV6-5 and TRBJ1-2, with D unresolved. The CDR3 extends over 15 amino acids. Germline values: CDR1 MNHEY, CDR2 SVGAGI. V lost 0 bases and J 4 bases, leaving 12 bases between the germline ends. The CDR3 protein is CASSYSRRVSYGYTF. The DNA of the CDR3 is TGTGCCAGCAGTTACTCGAGGAGGGTTAGCTATGGCTACACCTTC.

This chain connects TRBV7-9 to TRBJ1-6; D not resolved. CDR3 length: 14 residues. The V end was cut by 5 bases, the J end by 7 bases, with 12 bases between. Germline V lookup: CDR1 SEHNR, CDR2 FQNEAQ (reference sequence). The CDR3 sequence: CASSHGVTNSPLHF. In DNA, the CDR3 is TGTGCCAGCAGCCACGGGGTCACGAATTCACCCCTCCACTTT.

Here the CDR3 DNA reads TGTGCCAGCAGTCTCCGGGACAGCACTAACTATGGCTACACCTTC. The encoded protein is CASSLRDSTNYGYTF. J is TRBJ1-2 and V is TRBV6-4; 7 nucleotides align to TRBD1. The V segment lost 5 bases and the J segment 0 bases; nucleotides outside the gene matches: 6. The V gene's germline CDR1 is MRHNA and CDR2 SNTAGT. CDR3 size: 15 residues.

This rearrangement joins TRBV30 to TRBJ1-5; no firm D call. CDR1 and CDR2 from the germline V gene are GTSNPN and SVGIG (reference sequence). The CDR3 is 13 amino acids. V lost 2 bases to trimming and J lost 5 bases, with 10 bases between them. The CDR3 sequence: CAWSKSGDQPQHF. CDR3 DNA sequence: TGTGCCTGGAGTAAATCCGGAGATCAGCCCCAGCATTTT. The variable domain in full, with the rest retrieved from reference TRBV30 and TRBJ1-5, is SQTIHQWPATLVQPVGSPLSLECTVEGTSNPNLYWYRQAAGRGLQLLFYSVGIGQISSEVPQNLSASRPQDRQFILSSKKLLLSDSGFYLCAWSKSGDQPQHFGDGTRLSIL.

The genes are TRBV7-2 and TRBJ2-5; 8 bases line up with TRBD2. With 3 bases clipped from V and 0 bases from J, the junction kept 6 bases outside the gene matches. Germline lookup yields CDR1 SGHTA and CDR2 FQGNSA. The CDR3 is 16 residues long. Here the CDR3 DNA reads TGTGCCAGCAGCTTGGGAGTGACTAGCGACCAAGAGACCCAGTACTTC. Residues: CASSLGVTSDQETQYF.

V and J are TRBV9 and TRBJ1-1, with 9 positions matching TRBD1. CDR3 length: 17 residues. The V and J ends lost 4 bases and 0 bases, in that order; junction bases with no gene match: 10. Per the germline V gene, CDR1 is SGDLS and CDR2 is YYNGEE. CDR3 sequence reads: CASSTRDRERMNTEAFF. CDR3 coding DNA: TGTGCCAGCAGCACCCGGGACAGGGAGAGGATGAACACTGAAGCTTTCTTT.

The chain combines TRBV18 with TRBJ1-6, with TRBD1 matching over 7 bases. This CDR3 contains 14 residues. Per the germline V gene, CDR1 is KGHSH and CDR2 is LQKENI. J was trimmed by 6 bases and V by 4 bases; bases with no gene match: 3. The CDR3 is CASSLTGLNSPLHF. The CDR3 region has the DNA TGTGCCAGCTCACTGACAGGGCTTAATTCACCCCTCCACTTT.

The rearrangement joins TRBV6-4 to TRBJ2-7; D is possibly TRBD1 (6 bases). This CDR3 comprises 14 residues. The germline CDR1 and CDR2 sequences are MRHNA and SNTAGT. The V and J ends lost 3 bases and 2 bases respectively, with 11 bases between them. The CDR3 nucleotides are TGTGCCAGCAGTGAGTCAGGGGAAACCTACGAGCAGTACTTC. Its translation: CASSESGETYEQYF.

This chain joins TRBV27 and TRBJ1-6; TRBD1 agrees at 9 bases. The CDR3 is 15 amino acids. Looked up from germline, CDR1 is MNHEY and CDR2 is SMNVEV (reference sequence). V lost 5 bases to trimming and J lost 7 bases; unmatched junction nucleotides: 6. The CDR3 loop reads CASSLETGGNSPLHF. Written as DNA, the CDR3 is TGTGCCAGCAGTCTAGAGACAGGGGGAAATTCACCCCTCCACTTT.